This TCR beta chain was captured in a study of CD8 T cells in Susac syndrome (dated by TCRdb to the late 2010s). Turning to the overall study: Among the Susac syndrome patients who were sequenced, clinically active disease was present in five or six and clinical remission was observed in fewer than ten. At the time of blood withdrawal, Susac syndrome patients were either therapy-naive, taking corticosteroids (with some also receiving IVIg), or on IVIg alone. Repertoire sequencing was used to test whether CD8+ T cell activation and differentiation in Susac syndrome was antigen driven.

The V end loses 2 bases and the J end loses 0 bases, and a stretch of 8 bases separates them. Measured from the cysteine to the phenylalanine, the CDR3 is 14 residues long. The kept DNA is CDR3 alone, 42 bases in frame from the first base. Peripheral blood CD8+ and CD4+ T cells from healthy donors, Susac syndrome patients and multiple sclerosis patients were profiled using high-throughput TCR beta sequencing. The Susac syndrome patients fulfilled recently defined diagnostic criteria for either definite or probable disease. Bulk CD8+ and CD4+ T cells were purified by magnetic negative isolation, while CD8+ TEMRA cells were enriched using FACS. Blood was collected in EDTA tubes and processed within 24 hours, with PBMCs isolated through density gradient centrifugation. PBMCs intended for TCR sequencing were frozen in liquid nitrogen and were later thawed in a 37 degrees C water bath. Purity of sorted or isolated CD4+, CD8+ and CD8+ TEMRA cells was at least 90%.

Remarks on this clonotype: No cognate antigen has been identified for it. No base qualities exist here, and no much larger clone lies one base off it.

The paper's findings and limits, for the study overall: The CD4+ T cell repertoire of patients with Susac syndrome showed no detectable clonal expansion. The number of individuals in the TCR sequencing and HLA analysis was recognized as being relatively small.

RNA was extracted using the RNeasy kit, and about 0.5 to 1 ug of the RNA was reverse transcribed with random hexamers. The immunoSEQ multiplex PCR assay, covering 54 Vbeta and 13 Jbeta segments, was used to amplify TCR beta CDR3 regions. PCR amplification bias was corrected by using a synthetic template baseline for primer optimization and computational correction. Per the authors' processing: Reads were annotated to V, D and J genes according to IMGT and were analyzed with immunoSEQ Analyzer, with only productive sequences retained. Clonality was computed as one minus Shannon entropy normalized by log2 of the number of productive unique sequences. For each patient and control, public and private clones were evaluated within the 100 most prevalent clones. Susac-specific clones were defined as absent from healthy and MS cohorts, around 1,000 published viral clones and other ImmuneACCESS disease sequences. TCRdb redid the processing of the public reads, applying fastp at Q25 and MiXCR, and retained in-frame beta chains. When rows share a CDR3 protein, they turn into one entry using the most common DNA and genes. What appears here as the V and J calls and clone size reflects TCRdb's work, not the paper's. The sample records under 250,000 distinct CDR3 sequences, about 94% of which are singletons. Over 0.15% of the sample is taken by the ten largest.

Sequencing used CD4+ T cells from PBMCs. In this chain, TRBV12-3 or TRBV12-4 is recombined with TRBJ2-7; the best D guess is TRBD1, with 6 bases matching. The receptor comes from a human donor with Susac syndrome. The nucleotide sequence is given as TGTGCCAGCAGTTTAACAGGGACCTCCTACGAGCAGTACTTC. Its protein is CASSLTGTSYEQYF.